Below are 28 T cell receptor beta chains sequenced from a single sample in a study of blood T cell repertoires in COVID-19. Here immunoSEQ multiplex PCR was the method, and the copy in TCRdb shows in-frame clones only, minus some. The sample carries about 260,000 clones, about nine tenths recorded once. Sequencing input: peripheral blood. The receptors come from a person under 30 with COVID-19, enrolled during active disease.

The CDR3 nucleotides are TGTGCCAGCAGAGGACAGGGAGTTGATACGCAGTATTTT. Its translation is CASRGQGVDTQYF. V is TRBV6-5 and J is TRBJ2-3; 8 positions agree with TRBD1. The germline CDR1 and CDR2 sequences are MNHEY and SVGAGI. CDR3 length: 13 amino acids. V dropped 6 bases and J dropped 6; count of bases not matched to a gene: 5.

The J gene is TRBJ1-4, the V gene TRBV7-9, with D possibly matching TRBD1 (6 bases). Looked up from germline, CDR1 is SEHNR and CDR2 is FQNEAQ (reference sequence). CDR3 length equals 15 residues. V lost 5 bases to trimming and J lost 0 bases, with 10 bases between them. In DNA, the CDR3 is TGTGCCAGCAGCGGGGAGGGGGCAACTAATGAAAAACTGTTTTTT. Translating it yields CASSGEGATNEKLFF.

The chain links TRBV23-1 to TRBJ2-7; 7 positions agree with TRBD1. TRBV23-1 is an ORF; its function is uncertain. The CDR3 length is 15 residues. V lost 4 bases to trimming and J lost 0 bases; unmatched junction nucleotides: 6. The CDR3 sequence: CASSRWDSSSYEQYF. The CDR3 DNA sequence: TGCGCCAGCAGTCGATGGGACAGCAGCTCCTACGAGCAGTACTTC.

This clone occurred once. The CDR3 coding sequence is TGTGCCAGCATCCGGGACATGGACTCCTACGAGCAGTACTTC. It encodes CASIRDMDSYEQYF. The V and J genes are TRBV11-2 and TRBJ2-7, with TRBD1 as a possible D gene (6 bases). Between the trimmed V and J ends, which lost 7 bases and 0 bases, there was a span of 13 bases. The CDR3 totals 14 residues. Per germline, CDR1 SGHAT and CDR2 FQNNGV.

This chain uses TRBV3-1 (or the pseudogene TRBV3-2) with TRBJ2-7; the match to TRBD1 covers 8 bases. This CDR3 comprises 15 residues. Germline CDR1 and CDR2: LGHDT and YNNKEL (reference sequence). With V trimmed by 0 bases and J by 6 bases, 7 bases remained unmatched. The CDR3 loop is CASSQDLETGVEQYF. For the CDR3, the DNA is TGTGCCAGCAGCCAAGATCTCGAGACAGGGGTCGAGCAGTACTTC.

This chain links TRBV12-3 or TRBV12-4 with TRBJ1-5; no reliable D call. Trimming shortened V by 6 bases and J by 4 bases, and 10 bases separated the two germline ends. CDR3 length equals 13 residues. The CDR3 nucleotides read TGTGCCAGCAGCTCGGGGAATAATCAGCCCCAGCATTTT. This gives the protein CASSSGNNQPQHF.

The chain recombines TRBV19 with TRBJ1-3; D not resolved. Germline V gene sequence: CDR1 LNHDA, CDR2 SQIVND (reference sequence). The CDR3 is made up of 17 amino acids. With 3 bases removed from V and 0 bases from J, the gap between germline ends came to 15 bases. CDR3 region: CASSISRTGFSGNTIYF. The CDR3 nucleotides read TGTGCCAGTAGTATCTCCCGGACGGGGTTCTCTGGAAACACCATATATTTT.

The chain has TRBV9 and TRBJ2-2; a possible D gene is TRBD1 (6 bases). Trimming cost V 0 bases and J 0 bases, with 9 bases left between them. The CDR3 extends over 16 amino acids. In germline, CDR1 is SGDLS, CDR2 YYNGEE. The CDR3 bases are TGTGCCAGCAGCGTAGTAGCAGGGGCGAACACCGGGGAGCTGTTTTTT. As protein: CASSVVAGANTGELFF.

The genes are TRBV29-1 and TRBJ1-1, with D tentatively TRBD1 (5 bases). Germline-derived CDR1 and CDR2 are SQVTM and ANQGSEA. Trimming took 3 bases from V and 5 from J, leaving 7 bases between them. CDR3 length: 11 amino acids. For the CDR3, the DNA is TGCAGCGTTGACAGGGCGACTGAAGCTTTCTTT. Translation gives CSVDRATEAFF.

CDR3 sequence reads: CASSEGVESDTQYF. The CDR3 coding sequence is TGCGCCAGCAGTGAGGGAGTAGAATCAGATACGCAGTATTTT. J is TRBJ2-3 and V is TRBV10-1; no clear D gene. The germline CDR1 and CDR2 sequences are WNHNN and SYGVQD (reference sequence). This CDR3 has 14 amino acids. V was pared by 2 bases and J by 4 bases, with 10 bases between.

This chain joins TRBV18 and TRBJ2-2; TRBD1 might be the D (6 bases). Looked up from germline, CDR1 is KGHSH and CDR2 is LQKENI. V dropped 5 bases and J dropped 6 bases, with 10 bases sitting between them. The CDR3 is made up of 13 amino acids. CDR3 bases: TGTGCCAGCTCATTACAGGGTGCCGGGGAGCTGTTTTTT. Its translation is CASSLQGAGELFF.

The rearrangement joins TRBV4-1 to TRBJ1-2; maybe TRBD1 (6 bases). Per germline, CDR1 MGHRA and CDR2 YSYEKL. There are 14 residues in the CDR3. With 4 bases removed from V and 0 bases from J, the gap between germline ends came to 9 bases. In nucleotides, the CDR3 is TGCGCCAGCAGCCTGGACAGAGCTAACTATGGCTACACCTTC. It encodes CASSLDRANYGYTF.

This clone appeared once. The gene calls are TRBV2 and TRBJ1-4; unclear D gene. The CDR3 length is 15 residues. Looked up from germline, CDR1 is SNHLY and CDR2 is FYNNEI. V lost 3 bases, J lost 0 bases, and 8 bases lay in between. In DNA form, the CDR3 reads TGTGCCAGCAGTGACAGTTATGCAACTAATGAAAAACTGTTTTTT. Protein sequence: CASSDSYATNEKLFF.

Concerning this clone itself: Germline is not matched at one junction end, which may reflect a read error. The gene calls are TRBV6-1 and TRBJ2-7; the match to TRBD2 covers 8 bases. The germline gives CDR1 MNHNS, CDR2 SASEGT. This CDR3 comprises 15 residues. CDR3: CASCDHGGGTYEQYF. In DNA, the CDR3 is TGTGCCAGCTGTGACCACGGGGGGGGGACCTACGAGCAGTACTTC.

In this sample, this clone turned up once. The chain is built from TRBV20-1 and TRBJ1-5, with D unresolved. There are 11 residues in the CDR3. Looked up from germline, CDR1 is DFQATT and CDR2 is SNEGSKA (reference sequence). Trimming left V 3 bases short and J 9 bases short, with 9 bases between. The CDR3 sequence: CSASGAGPQHF. The CDR3 DNA reads as TGCAGTGCTAGCGGTGCCGGGCCCCAGCATTTT.

In its sample, this clone was seen once. The CDR3 DNA is TGTGCCAGCAGTCCCGGACAGGTGGGCGGGCAGTATTTT. Protein sequence: CASSPGQVGGQYF. This sequence joins TRBV6-5 and TRBJ2-3; 7 bases line up with TRBD1. This CDR3 has 13 residues. Germline CDR1 MNHEY, CDR2 SVGAGI. The junction had 10 bases not matched to a gene; V was cut back by 5 bases and J by 11 bases.

The rearrangement uses TRBV10-1 and TRBJ1-3; D is unclear. V was clipped by 4 bases and J by 8 bases, with 15 bases between them. Germline loops: CDR1 WNHNN, CDR2 SYGVQD (reference sequence). The CDR3 totals 14 residues. The DNA of the CDR3 is TGCGCCAGCAGTGCCTCTTCGACTAAGCACACCATATATTTT. Translation gives CASSASSTKHTIYF.

The rearrangement joins TRBV2 to TRBJ1-1; possibly TRBD1 for D (5 bases). The V end was cut by 10 bases, the J end by 0 bases, with 12 bases between. Germline CDR1 SNHLY, CDR2 FYNNEI. The CDR3 is 13 residues long. CDR3 coding DNA: TGTGCCACCCTGACAGACCTGAACACTGAAGCTTTCTTT. It is translated as CATLTDLNTEAFF.

The chain combines TRBV5-1 with TRBJ2-7, with 7 bases matching TRBD2. CDR1 and CDR2 from the germline V gene are SGHRS and YFSETQ. The CDR3 runs to 14 residues. V shed 7 bases and J 4 bases; nucleotides not matched to a gene: 11. The CDR3 loop is CASGPGLPGYEQYF. The CDR3 region has the DNA TGCGCCAGCGGGCCGGGACTACCTGGATACGAGCAGTACTTC.

The CDR3 bases are TGTGCCAGCAGCTTAGGAAGGGGGCGAGGAAACACCATATATTTT. Translated: CASSLGRGRGNTIYF. The rearrangement links TRBV13 to TRBJ1-3; 7 nucleotides match TRBD1. Trimming at V came to 0 bases and at J to 4 bases, leaving 3 bases not matched to a gene. Germline values: CDR1 PRHDT, CDR2 FYEKMQ (reference sequence). CDR3 length equals 15 residues.

CDR3 coding DNA: TGTGCCAGCAGCCAAGCTAGGACAGGGCGCGGTCACCACTTT. Translating it yields CASSQARTGRGHHF. The genes are TRBV3-1 (or the pseudogene TRBV3-2) and TRBJ1-6, with TRBD1 identical over 8 bases. Unmatched junction bases numbered 11, after V lost 1 base and J lost 18 bases. Germline lookup yields CDR1 LGHDT and CDR2 YNNKEL (reference sequence). The CDR3 is made up of 14 amino acids.

The chain uses TRBV5-1 and TRBJ1-1, with a possible D match to TRBD1 (5 bases). Trimming took off 2 bases at V and 4 bases at J, with 15 bases between the two ends. Germline CDR1 is SGHRS and CDR2 is YFSETQ. The CDR3 has 15 amino acids. CDR3 coding DNA: TGCGCCAGCAGCTTATATGGTTTCGGGGGCACTGAAGCTTTCTTT. This sequence encodes CASSLYGFGGTEAFF. Full variable domain (outside the CDR3, taken from reference TRBV5-1 and TRBJ1-1): KAGVTQTPRYLIKTRGQQVTLSCSPISGHRSVSWYQQTPGQGLQFLFEYFSETQRNKGNFPGRFSGRQFSNSRSEMNVSTLELGDSALYLCASSLYGFGGTEAFFGQGTRLTVV.

The chain recombines TRBV2 with TRBJ1-1, with 7 bases aligning to TRBD1. The junction had 12 bases not matched to a gene; V was cut back by 1 base and J by 4 bases. This CDR3 contains 17 residues. Looked up from germline, CDR1 is SNHLY and CDR2 is FYNNEI. The CDR3 loop is CASSEGAQGQSGTEAFF. For the CDR3, the DNA is TGTGCCAGCAGTGAAGGCGCACAGGGGCAATCGGGCACTGAAGCTTTCTTT. Combining the CDR3 with reference TRBV2 and TRBJ1-1 gives the whole variable domain EPEVTQTPSHQVTQMGQEVILRCVPISNHLYFYWYRQILGQKVEFLVSFYNNEISEKSEIFDDQFSVERPDGSNFTLKIRSTKLEDSAMYFCASSEGAQGQSGTEAFFGQGTRLTVV.

This clone was detected only once. The rearrangement joins TRBV5-5 to TRBJ2-3; TRBD1 might be the D (6 bases). The V gene lost 0 bases and the J gene lost 3 bases, with 8 bases spanning the gap. CDR1 and CDR2 (germline): SGHKS, YYEKEE (reference sequence). CDR3 size: 14 residues. CDR3 loop: CASSLDRVTDTQYF. In DNA form, the CDR3 reads TGTGCCAGCAGCTTGGACAGGGTGACAGATACGCAGTATTTT. Complete variable domain (other parts from reference TRBV5-5 and TRBJ2-3): DAGVTQSPTHLIKTRGQQVTLRCSPISGHKSVSWYQQVLGQGPQFIFQYYEKEERGRGNFPDRFSARQFPNYSSELNVNALLLGDSALYLCASSLDRVTDTQYFGPGTRLTVL.

The CDR3 here is CASSLETSGEQFF. CDR3 nucleotides: TGCGCCAGCAGCTTGGAGACTAGCGGTGAGCAGTTCTTC. This rearrangement joins TRBV5-1 to TRBJ2-1; 9 bases align to TRBD2. Germline CDR1 is SGHRS and CDR2 is YFSETQ. This CDR3 is built from 13 residues. The trim removed 0 bases at V and 9 bases at J, leaving 1 base unmatched. Looking up the rest from reference TRBV5-1 and TRBJ2-1 gives the full variable domain: KAGVTQTPRYLIKTRGQQVTLSCSPISGHRSVSWYQQTPGQGLQFLFEYFSETQRNKGNFPGRFSGRQFSNSRSEMNVSTLELGDSALYLCASSLETSGEQFFGPGTRLTVL.

The rearrangement uses TRBV21-1 and TRBJ1-5; the table names TRBD1, a call not compared with the DNA. TRBV21-1 is a pseudogene segment. The CDR3 totals 20 residues. The CDR3 reads CASSNKPSAGGAHSNQPQHF. The CDR3 DNA sequence: TGTGCCAGCAGCAACAAGCCCTCGGCAGGGGGCGCCCATAGCAATCAGCCCCAGCATTTT.

The chain uses TRBV27 and TRBJ1-3; D not certain. CDR1 MNHEY and CDR2 SMNVEV come from the germline V gene (reference sequence). V lost 6 bases and J lost 0, with 6 bases in between. The CDR3 runs 13 residues. The CDR3 is CASRRSSGNTIYF. In nucleotides, the CDR3 is TGTGCCAGCAGGAGAAGCTCTGGAAACACCATATATTTT.

The chain recombines TRBV27 with TRBJ1-2; 7 nucleotides match TRBD1. Per germline, CDR1 MNHEY and CDR2 SMNVEV (reference sequence). The CDR3 totals 15 residues. The V and J ends lost 6 bases and 3 bases, in that order; junction bases with no gene match: 10. The CDR3 coding sequence is TGTGCCAGCAGAAAAAATGGGGACAGCTACTATGGCTACACCTTC. It yields the protein CASRKNGDSYYGYTF.